This T cell receptor beta chain was observed in a study of T-cell memory formation after mild COVID-19 listed by TCRdb under 2021. For the wider study: Most TCR sequence clusters were specific to one of the two donors. Two young, previously healthy adult volunteers made up the cohort, one male and one female. Longitudinal TCRalpha and TCRbeta repertoire sequencing tracked T-cell clones expanding and contracting after mild COVID-19 in two donors. Here is what the overall study found, with its caveats: Contracting CD4+ clones were found mainly in CM and EM memory subsets, while CD8+ clones were enriched in EMRA. From day 15 to 85, contracting clones showed balanced CD4/CD8 phenotypes, whereas a second wave of clones that expanded from day 15 to 37 leaned towards CD4+. Some responding clones were found in pre-infection memory, which suggests that pre-existing cross-reactive memory T cells took part in the SARS-CoV-2 response. SARS-CoV-2 specificity was not confirmed for the second-wave clones peaking on day 37. The study covered only two mild cases, and larger cohorts including severe cases with pre-infection samples were considered necessary.

In the case of this clonotype: Its antigen remains unidentified. Base qualities are not recorded, but no much larger clone differs from it by a single base.

The germline V gene specifies KGHDR as CDR1 and SFDVKD as CDR2. At the junction V is shortened by 3 bases and J by 9 bases; bases outside the gene matches: 10. The CDR3 has 16 amino acids, counting the end cysteine and phenylalanine. Just the 48-base CDR3 DNA is kept, in frame starting at base 1. TCRdb shows the sequencer as Illumina NovaSeq 6000. Using 5'RACE with constant-segment primers, TCRalpha and TCRbeta cDNA libraries were constructed, with sample barcodes and unique molecular identifiers added in the process. RNA was extracted from every sample with Trizol reagent. Libraries were amplified in two PCR steps, with a second sample barcode and Illumina TruSeq adapters added in the second step. Sequencing of the libraries was done on an Illumina NovaSeq, producing 2 x 150 bp paired-end reads. From the authors' description of their analysis: With migec v1.2.7, reads were demultiplexed and then collapsed into UMI-guided consensus sequences. Using mixcr v2.1.11, the UMI consensuses were aligned to TRA and TRB V and J templates and assembled into clonotypes. A clonotype was counted as expanded or contracted only if both edgeR and NoisET called the change significant, with noise models trained on biological replicates. For edgeR calls, the thresholds were a false discovery rate-adjusted p below 0.01 and a log2 fold-change of 1. PCA with hierarchical clustering of max-normalized trajectories of the 1000 most abundant clonotypes was used as exploratory dynamics analysis. Each responding clone was given a CD4 or CD8 phenotype based on the CD4+ and CD8+ repertoires, which had been sequenced separately. TCRdb reworked the public reads: Q25 trimming with fastp, MiXCR clone assembly, productive beta chains retained. All rows with the same CDR3 protein become a single entry with the most common DNA and genes. The authors' filters were not applied to this entry. This sample comprises roughly 600,000 distinct CDR3 sequences, approximately 18% of them detected only once. Of the sample, 12% is held by the ten largest clones.

PBMCs were isolated by Ficoll-Paque density gradient centrifugation. The rearrangement joined TRBV24-1 to TRBJ2-2; TRBD1 matches 9 bases in the middle. The source of this sequence is an adult woman who had mild COVID-19 (a few samples of this study predate the infection). The sample titles of this study are shuffled in the database, so cell type and time point are left out; the donor was told from shared clones. The sequenced material came from PBMCs or a T cell subset sorted from them (not recorded which). The CDR3 region has the sequence CATSDAGTGRNRELFF. The DNA is as follows: TGTGCCACCAGTGATGCCGGGACAGGGCGAAACCGGGAGCTGTTTTTT.